This T cell receptor beta chain was identified during a study of blood T cell repertoires in COVID-19. On the study more broadly: Some COVID-19 samples were acute and others convalescent; all came from the United States, Italy and Spain.

Germline V gene data show CDR1 as MNHEY and CDR2 as SMNVEV (reference sequence). V dropped 3 bases and J dropped 5 bases, with 13 bases sitting between them. This CDR3 region has 14 residues. Here immunoSEQ multiplex PCR was the method, and the copy in TCRdb shows in-frame clones only, minus some. The data contain roughly 260,000 clones, about 89% of them singletons. This clonotype was sampled from a human donor in a cohort exposed to, infected with or recovered from COVID-19 (not recorded which). The donor label of this sample is uncertain. The gene calls are TRBV27 and TRBJ1-2, with TRBD1 as a possible D gene (5 bases). The material sequenced was PBMCs or T cells enriched from blood (not recorded which). CDR3 DNA: TGTGCCAGCAGTTTGGGACCGGGAGGGTATGGCTACACCTTC. It codes for CASSLGPGGYGYTF.